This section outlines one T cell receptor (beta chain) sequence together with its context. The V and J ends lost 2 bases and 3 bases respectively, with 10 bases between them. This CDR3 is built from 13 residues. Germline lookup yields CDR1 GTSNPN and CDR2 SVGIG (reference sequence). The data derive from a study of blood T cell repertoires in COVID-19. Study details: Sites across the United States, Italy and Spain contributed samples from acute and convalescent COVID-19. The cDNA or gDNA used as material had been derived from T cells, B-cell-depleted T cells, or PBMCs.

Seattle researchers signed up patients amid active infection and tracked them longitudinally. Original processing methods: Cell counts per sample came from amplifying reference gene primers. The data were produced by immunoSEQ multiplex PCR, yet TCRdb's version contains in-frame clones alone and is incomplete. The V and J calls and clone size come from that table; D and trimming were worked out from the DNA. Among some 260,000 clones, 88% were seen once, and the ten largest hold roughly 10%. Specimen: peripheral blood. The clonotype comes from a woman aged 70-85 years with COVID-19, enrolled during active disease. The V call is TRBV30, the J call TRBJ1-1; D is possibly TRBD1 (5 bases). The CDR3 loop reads CAWSPGGYTEAFF. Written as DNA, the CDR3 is TGTGCCTGGAGTCCGGGGGGTTACACTGAAGCTTTCTTT.